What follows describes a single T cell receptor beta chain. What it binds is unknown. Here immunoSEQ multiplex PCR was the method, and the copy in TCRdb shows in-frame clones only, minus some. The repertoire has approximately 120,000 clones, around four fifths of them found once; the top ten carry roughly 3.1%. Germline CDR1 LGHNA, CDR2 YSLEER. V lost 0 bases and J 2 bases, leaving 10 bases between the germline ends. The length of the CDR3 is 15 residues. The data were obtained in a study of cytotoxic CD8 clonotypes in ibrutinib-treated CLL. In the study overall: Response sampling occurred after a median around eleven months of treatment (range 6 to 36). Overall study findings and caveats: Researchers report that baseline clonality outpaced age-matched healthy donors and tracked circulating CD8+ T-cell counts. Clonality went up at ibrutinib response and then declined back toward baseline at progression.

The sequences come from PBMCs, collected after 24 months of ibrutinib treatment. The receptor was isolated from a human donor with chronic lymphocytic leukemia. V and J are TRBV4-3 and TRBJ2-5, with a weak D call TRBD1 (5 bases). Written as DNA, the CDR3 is TGCGCCAGCAGCCAAGACTGGGCAGGGCAAGAGACCCAGTACTTC. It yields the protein CASSQDWAGQETQYF.